This record concerns one TCR beta chain sequence. What it recognizes is unknown. This sample was taken from a study of shared clonotypes between healthy human individuals. Study-wide findings and caveats: Some naive CD4 clonotypes, around 4.7%, turned up in common across several donors. Memory subsets generally showed smaller estimated richness than naive subsets did.

Sequenced by immunoSEQ multiplex PCR; TCRdb stores in-frame clones only, minus some. The table shows about 580,000 clones, with 95% to 98% occurring only once. V was cut by 5 bases and J by 5 bases, with 16 bases left in between. Germline V lookup: CDR1 SQVTM, CDR2 ANQGSEA. The CDR3 is 13 residues long. CD45RO-negative, CCR7-selected cells formed the naive CD8 fraction, which excluded terminally differentiated effector memory CD45RA+ cells. Nashville, Tennessee was home to all donors, who were Caucasian adults. The chain recombines TRBV29-1 with TRBJ2-7, with D perhaps matching TRBD1 (7 bases). The sample comprised naive CD8+ T cells sorted from blood. The sequence came from a man aged 30 to 39 in good health. The CDR3 sequence is CSVKPTGRHEQYF. The CDR3 DNA follows: TGCAGCGTTAAGCCGACAGGGAGGCACGAGCAGTACTTC.